This entry concerns a single T cell receptor (beta chain). This clonotype appeared many times. The antigen it recognizes is unknown. No much larger clone exists at a distance of one base, and base qualities are not known. From the germline V gene, CDR1 is SQVTM and CDR2 is ANQGSEA. V and J are trimmed by 7 bases and 4 bases, and the gene matches miss 6 bases of the junction. From the cysteine through the phenylalanine, the CDR3 covers 13 amino acids. Here the CDR3 DNA is all that survives: 39 bases in frame from base 1. These data come from a study of chronic HIV infection and antiretroviral therapy (dated by TCRdb to between 2015 and 2017). Library preparation was by 5' RACE. Sequenced using an Illumina MiSeq. TCRdb trimmed public reads at Q25 via fastp, called clones via MiXCR and kept in-frame beta chains. One record per CDR3 amino acid sequence lists the most common genes and DNA. For this sample the table gives about 38,000 distinct CDR3 sequences, of which more than 8% were detected only once. The ten most abundant clones make up 2.9% of the sample.

This TCR was sampled from an adult who had HIV and had not received antiretroviral therapy, or was an uninfected healthy control (not recorded which). Sample: peripheral blood. This receptor chain uses TRBV29-1 and TRBJ2-3, with TRBD1 identical over 9 junction bases. CDR3 protein: CSAWTGDSDTQYF. The DNA reads as follows: TGCAGCGCTTGGACAGGGGATTCAGATACGCAGTATTTT.